This entry lists 28 T cell receptor beta chains sequenced from one sample in a study of T cell changes during pregnancy in multiple sclerosis. The assay was immunoSEQ multiplex PCR, and TCRdb's table has in-frame clones only and misses some. The sample consists of roughly 84,000 clones, around 93% of them appearing once. The sequencing here drew on peripheral blood, taken in the third trimester of pregnancy. These receptors all stem from a female donor in good health, enrolled as a control in a pregnancy study.

The J gene is TRBJ2-1, the V gene TRBV19; 9 bases align to TRBD2. There are 15 residues in the CDR3. The V gene end was trimmed by 6 bases and the J gene end by 9 bases; junction bases not matched to a gene: 12. The germline V gene encodes CDR1 LNHDA and CDR2 SQIVND (reference sequence). CDR3 nucleotide sequence: TGTGCCAGTAGCCAGTCGCGGGAGGGCCCGGGTGAGCAGTTCTTC. This gives the protein CASSQSREGPGEQFF.

This chain uses TRBV5-1 with TRBJ1-1; 9 nucleotides agree with TRBD1. Losses at the gene ends were 2 bases for V and 1 base for J; bases not matched to a gene: 9. This CDR3 has 17 residues. Germline assignment: CDR1 SGHRS and CDR2 YFSETQ. The CDR3 spells CASSLLPPGQGNTEAFF. CDR3 DNA sequence: TGCGCCAGCAGCTTATTGCCTCCGGGACAGGGGAACACTGAAGCTTTCTTT.

The chain employs TRBV5-1 and TRBJ2-2, with D maybe TRBD2 (5 bases). Germline V gene data show CDR1 as SGHRS and CDR2 as YFSETQ. The germline V and J ends were trimmed by 6 bases and 6 bases, with 12 bases remaining between them. The CDR3 has 13 amino acids. CDR3 amino acids: CASIPDWPGELFF. The CDR3 coding sequence is TGCGCCAGCATCCCGGACTGGCCCGGGGAGCTGTTTTTT.

This clone was picked up a small number of times. The CDR3 DNA sequence: TGTGCCAGTAGTTGGAGTCGGTCCAACACTGAAGCTTTCTTT. Residues: CASSWSRSNTEAFF. The chain joins TRBV19 to TRBJ1-1; no clear D gene. CDR3 length: 14 residues. Germline V gives CDR1 LNHDA, CDR2 SQIVND (reference sequence). V lost 5 bases, J lost 2 bases, and 12 bases lay in between.

The chain recombines TRBV7-9 with TRBJ2-3, with D possibly matching TRBD1 (6 bases). Germline V gene data show CDR1 as SEHNR and CDR2 as FQNEAQ (reference sequence). The CDR3 sequence is 16 residues long. Trimming cost V 5 bases and J 4 bases, with 19 bases left between them. CDR3: CASSPTGPGVADTQYF. As DNA, the CDR3 is TGTGCCAGCAGCCCGACAGGACCCGGGGTGGCAGATACGCAGTATTTT.

This clone came up once. This chain connects TRBV5-1 to TRBJ2-1, with 9 bases aligning to TRBD1. The ends lost 0 bases at V and 9 bases at J; junction bases unmatched: 7. Germline loops: CDR1 SGHRS, CDR2 YFSETQ. The CDR3 consists of 15 residues. In DNA, the CDR3 is TGCGCCAGCAGCTTGGCCGGGACAGGGACTATTGAGCAGTTCTTC. Translated: CASSLAGTGTIEQFF. Drawing the rest from reference TRBV5-1 and TRBJ2-1, the complete variable domain is KAGVTQTPRYLIKTRGQQVTLSCSPISGHRSVSWYQQTPGQGLQFLFEYFSETQRNKGNFPGRFSGRQFSNSRSEMNVSTLELGDSALYLCASSLAGTGTIEQFFGPGTRLTVL.

This chain connects TRBV11-3 to TRBJ2-5; TRBD1 aligns across 7 bases. V lost 5 bases to trimming and J lost 9 bases; unmatched junction nucleotides: 9. The CDR3 loop spans 13 amino acids. Germline CDR1 and CDR2: SGHNT and YENEEA. The CDR3: CASSLGQSSAQYF. CDR3 DNA: TGTGCCAGCAGCCTGGGACAGTCCTCGGCCCAGTACTTC.

V usage is TRBV11-1 and J usage is TRBJ2-1, with 7 bases aligning to TRBD2. J lost 8 bases, V lost 4 bases, and 11 bases had no gene match. The length of the CDR3 is 15 residues. Germline assignment: CDR1 SGHAT and CDR2 FQDESV (reference sequence). CDR3 DNA: TGTGCCAGCAGCTCCCCTAGCGGCCAGGGTTATGAGCAGTTCTTC. Translation: CASSSPSGQGYEQFF.

The rearrangement links TRBV10-3 to TRBJ2-6; TRBD2 might be the D (6 bases). The CDR3 sequence is 15 residues long. Germline V CDR1 and CDR2: ENHRY, SYGVKD. Trimming took 3 bases from V and 5 from J, leaving 11 bases between them. CDR3: CAISDGGSRANVLTF. DNA of the CDR3: TGTGCCATCAGTGACGGGGGATCGAGGGCCAACGTCCTGACTTTC.

V and J are TRBV29-1 and TRBJ2-5; perhaps TRBD2 as D (6 bases). V dropped 3 bases and J dropped 5 bases, with 10 bases sitting between them. The length of the CDR3 is 12 residues. Germline V gene lookup returns CDR1 SQVTM and CDR2 ANQGSEA. Written as DNA, the CDR3 is TGCAGCGTTGATACGGGGGTGGAGACCCAGTACTTC. Translating it yields CSVDTGVETQYF. The full variable domain, rest sourced from reference TRBV29-1 and TRBJ2-5, is SAVISQKPSRDICQRGTSLTIQCQVDSQVTMMFWYRQQPGQSLTLIATANQGSEATYESGFVIDKFPISRPNLTFSTLTVSNMSPEDSSIYLCSVDTGVETQYFGPGTRLLVL.

The V gene is TRBV5-1, the J gene TRBJ2-7, with D hard to call. Germline CDR1 and CDR2: SGHRS and YFSETQ. The V gene lost 3 bases and the J gene lost 2 bases, with 3 bases spanning the gap. CDR3 length: 11 residues. CDR3 coding DNA: TGCGCCAGCAGCTCCGCCTACGAGCAGTACTTC. Its translation is CASSSAYEQYF.

The chain couples TRBV27 to TRBJ2-3, with TRBD2 matching 8 bases. Germline CDR1 is MNHEY and CDR2 is SMNVEV (reference sequence). V lost 5 bases to trimming and J lost 0 bases; unmatched junction nucleotides: 7. The CDR3 sequence is 16 residues long. The chain's CDR3 is CASSPVAGTSTDTQYF. The CDR3, as DNA: TGTGCCAGCAGTCCGGTAGCGGGAACTAGCACAGATACGCAGTATTTT.

The chain recombines TRBV30 with TRBJ1-3, with a weak D call TRBD1 (5 bases). The germline V gene has CDR1 GTSNPN and CDR2 SVGIG (reference sequence). The CDR3 has 14 residues. V shed 8 bases and J shed 2 bases, with 16 bases lying between them. The CDR3, as DNA: TGTGCCGCCGACCCAGGGAACCCTGGAAACACCATATATTTT. Translated: CAADPGNPGNTIYF.

This chain uses TRBV5-6 with TRBJ1-4; 10 nucleotides align to TRBD1. CDR1 SGHDT and CDR2 YYEEEE come from the germline V gene. This CDR3 region has 15 residues. With 4 bases clipped from V and 7 bases from J, the junction kept 7 bases outside the gene matches. CDR3 region: CASSRGQGGGEKLFF. The CDR3 DNA is TGTGCCAGCAGCCGAGGACAGGGGGGAGGTGAAAAACTGTTTTTT.

The rearrangement joins TRBV27 to TRBJ1-5; unclear D gene. Germline V gives CDR1 MNHEY, CDR2 SMNVEV (reference sequence). Trimming took off 1 base at V and 0 bases at J, with 10 bases between the two ends. The CDR3 has 16 residues. CDR3 region: CASSLLGTYSNQPQHF. The CDR3 coding sequence is TGTGCCAGCAGTTTATTGGGCACTTATAGCAATCAGCCCCAGCATTTT.

The gene calls are TRBV25-1 and TRBJ2-3, with 7 bases identical to TRBD1. The CDR3 is 14 amino acids. V dropped 4 bases and J dropped 2; count of bases not matched to a gene: 3. In germline, CDR1 is MGHDK, CDR2 SYGVNS. The CDR3 nucleotides read TGTGCCAGCAGTGTAACAGGGGTCACAGATACGCAGTATTTT. Translated: CASSVTGVTDTQYF.

This chain links TRBV19 with TRBJ1-5; no firm D call. The CDR3 runs to 14 residues. The germline V gene encodes CDR1 LNHDA and CDR2 SQIVND (reference sequence). With 3 bases removed from V and 3 bases from J, the gap between germline ends came to 9 bases. The CDR3 reads CASSMWQVNQPQHF. The CDR3 DNA reads as TGTGCCAGTAGTATGTGGCAGGTCAATCAGCCCCAGCATTTT. Together with reference TRBV19 and TRBJ1-5, the CDR3 gives the full variable domain: DGGITQSPKYLFRKEGQNVTLSCEQNLNHDAMYWYRQDPGQGLRLIYYSQIVNDFQKGDIAEGYSVSREKKESFPLTVTSAQKNPTAFYLCASSMWQVNQPQHFGDGTRLSIL.

The chain couples TRBV18 to TRBJ2-1, with unresolved D. V lost 3 bases to trimming and J lost 5 bases, with 8 bases between them. The length of the CDR3 is 13 residues. CDR1 is KGHSH and CDR2 is LQKENI in the germline V gene. The CDR3 region has the DNA TGTGCCAGCTCACCGAACCAGAACAATGAGCAGTTCTTC. Translating gives CASSPNQNNEQFF. The variable domain in full, completed from reference TRBV18 and TRBJ2-1, reads NAGVMQNPRHLVRRRGQEARLRCSPMKGHSHVYWYRQLPEEGLKFMVYLQKENIIDESGMPKERFSAEFPKEGPSILRIQQVVRGDSAAYFCASSPNQNNEQFFGPGTRLTVL.

This chain uses TRBV28 with TRBJ1-5; no definite D call. V was pared by 2 bases and J by 5 bases, with 16 bases between. This CDR3 has 16 amino acids. Germline CDR1 and CDR2: MDHEN and SYDVKM. Here the CDR3 DNA reads TGTGCCAGCAGTTTACCCAAGGTGAGGGCGGATCAGCCCCAGCATTTT. Its translation is CASSLPKVRADQPQHF.

The chain couples TRBV4-1 to TRBJ1-1, with D perhaps matching TRBD1 (5 bases). The CDR3 totals 15 residues. V lost 0 bases to trimming and J lost 4 bases, with 12 bases between them. Germline V CDR1 and CDR2: MGHRA, YSYEKL. The DNA of the CDR3 is TGCGCCAGCAGCCAAGATCTCGGGGGATCCACTGAAGCTTTCTTT. It encodes CASSQDLGGSTEAFF.

V usage is TRBV2 and J usage is TRBJ2-7; 8 nucleotides agree with TRBD1. Unmatched junction bases numbered 8, after V lost 5 bases and J lost 5 bases. This CDR3 has 14 amino acids. The germline V gene encodes CDR1 SNHLY and CDR2 FYNNEI. The CDR3 protein is CASSQTGVLHEQYF. CDR3 nucleotide sequence: TGTGCCAGCAGTCAGACAGGGGTTTTGCACGAGCAGTACTTC. Based on the CDR3 plus reference TRBV2 and TRBJ2-7, the full variable domain is EPEVTQTPSHQVTQMGQEVILRCVPISNHLYFYWYRQILGQKVEFLVSFYNNEISEKSEIFDDQFSVERPDGSNFTLKIRSTKLEDSAMYFCASSQTGVLHEQYFGPGTRLTVT.

V gene TRBV5-1 combines with J gene TRBJ2-7; 7 nucleotides line up with TRBD2. The CDR3 contains 13 residues. Per germline, CDR1 SGHRS and CDR2 YFSETQ. After removal of 5 bases from V and 6 bases from J, the junction contained 8 bases not matched to a gene. CDR3 residues: CASRAGDSSEQYF. CDR3 bases: TGCGCCAGCAGGGCGGGAGACTCTTCCGAGCAGTACTTC.

The J gene is TRBJ2-1, the V gene TRBV14; maybe TRBD1 (6 bases). Germline CDR1 SGHDN, CDR2 FVKESK. The CDR3 length is 14 residues. V was clipped by 1 base and J by 8 bases, with 12 bases between them. CDR3 in amino acids: CASSQVNRVDEQFF. CDR3 sequence (DNA): TGTGCCAGCAGCCAAGTGAACAGGGTTGATGAGCAGTTCTTC.

This chain links TRBV11-2 with TRBJ1-2; TRBD1 matches 7 bases. CDR1 is SGHAT, CDR2 FQNNGV, per germline. V was pared by 4 bases and J by 1 base, with 9 bases of the junction left unmatched. The CDR3 consists of 16 residues. The CDR3 spells CASSSYAGTVNYGYTF. As DNA, the CDR3 is TGTGCCAGCAGCTCCTACGCCGGGACAGTTAACTATGGCTACACCTTC.

CDR3 coding DNA: TGTGCCAGCACCCCTGAGAGGGGGCTCGAGCAGTACTTC. This codes for CASTPERGLEQYF. This sequence joins TRBV2 and TRBJ2-7; 7 nucleotides agree with TRBD1. The CDR3 has 13 amino acids. V lost 7 bases, J lost 6 bases, and 9 bases stayed unmatched. Germline-derived CDR1 and CDR2 are SNHLY and FYNNEI.

The chain employs TRBV29-1 and TRBJ2-5; no definite D call. Germline CDR1 SQVTM, CDR2 ANQGSEA. Deletions cut 8 bases from V and 5 bases from J, with 15 bases between. The CDR3 loop spans 12 amino acids. For the CDR3, the DNA is TGCAGCTCTCAAAGGAGACTGGAGACCCAGTACTTC. It is translated as CSSQRRLETQYF.

This sequence joins TRBV21-1 and TRBJ1-4; the tabulated D call, TRBD1, remains unverified against the DNA. TRBV21-1 is termed a pseudogene. This CDR3 spans 14 amino acids. CDR3 coding DNA: TGTGCCAGCAGCAGCGACAGGGGGCGCGAAAAACTGTTTTTT. Protein product: CASSSDRGREKLFF.

The rearrangement links TRBV5-8 to TRBJ1-2; maybe TRBD1 (5 bases). The germline gives CDR1 SGHTS, CDR2 YDEGEE. The CDR3 covers 16 residues. V lost 0 bases, J lost 4 bases, and 16 bases lay in between. DNA for the CDR3: TGTGCCAGCAGCTTGGCCGGGTCAGGGAGGGTCTATGGCTACACCTTC. It translates to CASSLAGSGRVYGYTF.